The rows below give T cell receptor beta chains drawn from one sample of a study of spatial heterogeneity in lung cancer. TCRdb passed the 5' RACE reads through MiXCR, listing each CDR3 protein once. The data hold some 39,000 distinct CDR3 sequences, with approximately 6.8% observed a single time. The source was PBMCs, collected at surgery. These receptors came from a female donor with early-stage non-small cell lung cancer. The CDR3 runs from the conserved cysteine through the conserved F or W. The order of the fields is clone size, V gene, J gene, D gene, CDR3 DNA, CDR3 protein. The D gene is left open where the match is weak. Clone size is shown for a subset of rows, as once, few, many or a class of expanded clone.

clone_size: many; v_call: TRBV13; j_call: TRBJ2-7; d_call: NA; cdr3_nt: TGTGCCAGCGGTTCGGTCTACGAGCAGTACTTC; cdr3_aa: CASGSVYEQYF
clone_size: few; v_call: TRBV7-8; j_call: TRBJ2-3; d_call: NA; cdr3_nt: TGTGCCAGCAGCTTATATGGTGGTTCAGTCACAGATACGCAGTATTTT; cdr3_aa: CASSLYGGSVTDTQYF
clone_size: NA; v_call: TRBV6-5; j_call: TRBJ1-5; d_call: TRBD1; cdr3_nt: TGTGCCAGCAGTGCGACAGGGTGGTTTGAGCCCCAGCATTTT; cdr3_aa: CASSATGWFEPQHF
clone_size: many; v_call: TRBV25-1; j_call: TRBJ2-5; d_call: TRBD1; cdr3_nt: TGTGCCAGCAGCTCCCCTGGGACAGGGGAAGAGACCCAGTACTTC; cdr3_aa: CASSSPGTGEETQYF
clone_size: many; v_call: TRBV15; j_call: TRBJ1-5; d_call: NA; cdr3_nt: TGTGCCACCAGCAGAGAACGAGTCGGCAGAAACAATCAGCCCCAGCATTTT; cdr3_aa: CATSRERVGRNNQPQHF
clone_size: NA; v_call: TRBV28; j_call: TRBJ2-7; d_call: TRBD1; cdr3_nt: TGTGCCAGCAGTTCACCGGGACAGAACTTC; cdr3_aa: CASSSPGQNF
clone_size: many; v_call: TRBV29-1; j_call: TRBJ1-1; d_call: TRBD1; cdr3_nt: TGCAGCGTTAGGGGGACAGGGATCACTGAAGCTTTCTTT; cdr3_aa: CSVRGTGITEAFF
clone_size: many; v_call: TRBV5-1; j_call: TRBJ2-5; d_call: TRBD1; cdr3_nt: TGCGCCAGCAGCTCAGCCGGGACAGGGCAAGAGACCCAGTACTTC; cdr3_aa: CASSSAGTGQETQYF
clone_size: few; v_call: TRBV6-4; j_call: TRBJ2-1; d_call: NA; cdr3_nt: TGTGCCAGCAGTATAGGGGCCTGGAGTATTGAGCAGTTCTTC; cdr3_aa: CASSIGAWSIEQFF
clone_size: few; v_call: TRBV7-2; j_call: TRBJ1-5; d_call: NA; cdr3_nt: TGTGCCAGCAGCTTAAGGCAGCGCGATCAGCCCCAGCATTTT; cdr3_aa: CASSLRQRDQPQHF
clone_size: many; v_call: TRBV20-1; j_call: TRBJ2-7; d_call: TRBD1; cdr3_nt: TGCAGTGCAACCCGGGACAGGGGTTATGACGAGCAGTACTTC; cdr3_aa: CSATRDRGYDEQYF
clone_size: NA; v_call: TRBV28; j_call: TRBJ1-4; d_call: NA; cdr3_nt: TGTGCCAGCAGTACTTCCCTGGTGGGAGAAAAACTGTTTTTT; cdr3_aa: CASSTSLVGEKLFF
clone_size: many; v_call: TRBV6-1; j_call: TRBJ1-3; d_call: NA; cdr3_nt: TGTGCCAGCAGCTTACAGGGTTACTCCGGAAACACCATATATTTT; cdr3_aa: CASSLQGYSGNTIYF
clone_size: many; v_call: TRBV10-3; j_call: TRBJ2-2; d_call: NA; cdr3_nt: TGTGCCATCAGTGAGTCGAGGGGGACGTCCACCGGGGAGCTGTTTTTT; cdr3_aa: CAISESRGTSTGELFF
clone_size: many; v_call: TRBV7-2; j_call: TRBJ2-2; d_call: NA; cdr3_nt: TGTGCCAGCAGCTCGAGAACAGGGTCCGGGGAGCTGTTTTTT; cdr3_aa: CASSSRTGSGELFF
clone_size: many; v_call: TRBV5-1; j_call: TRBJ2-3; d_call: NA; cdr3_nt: TGCGCCAGCAGCTTGGCCGACTCAACAGATACGCAGTATTTT; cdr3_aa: CASSLADSTDTQYF
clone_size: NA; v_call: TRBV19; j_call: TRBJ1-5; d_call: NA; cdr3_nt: TGTGCCAGTAGTATATGGGGTCAAGAAGATCAGCCCCAGCATTTT; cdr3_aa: CASSIWGQEDQPQHF
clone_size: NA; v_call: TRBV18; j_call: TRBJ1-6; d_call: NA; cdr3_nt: TGTGCCAGCTCACCTCTGGACCAACGAAAGCTTAATTCACCCCTCCACTTT; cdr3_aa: CASSPLDQRKLNSPLHF
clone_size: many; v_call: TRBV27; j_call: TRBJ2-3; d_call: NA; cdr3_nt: TGTGCCAGCGGCCAACGGGAGTATACGCAGTATTTT; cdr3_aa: CASGQREYTQYF
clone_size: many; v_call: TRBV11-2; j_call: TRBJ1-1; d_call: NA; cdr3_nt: TGTGCCAGCAGCCCCCTCTCCAGGACTGAAGCTTTCTTT; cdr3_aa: CASSPLSRTEAFF
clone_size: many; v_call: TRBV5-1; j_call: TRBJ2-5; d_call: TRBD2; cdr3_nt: TGCGCCAGCAGCTCCCGAGCGGGGGAAGAGACCCAGTACTTC; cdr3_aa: CASSSRAGEETQYF
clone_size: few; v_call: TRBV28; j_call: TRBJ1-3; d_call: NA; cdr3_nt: TGTGCCAGCAATTCCTACTCTGGAAACACCATATATTTT; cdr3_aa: CASNSYSGNTIYF
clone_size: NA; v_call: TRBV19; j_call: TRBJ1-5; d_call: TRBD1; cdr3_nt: TGTGCCAGTAGCCACCCGGGACAGGGCAATCAGCCCCAGCATTTT; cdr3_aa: CASSHPGQGNQPQHF
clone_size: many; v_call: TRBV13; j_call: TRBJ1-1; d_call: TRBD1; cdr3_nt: TGTGCCAGCAAAACAGGGGGAACTGAAGCTTTCTTT; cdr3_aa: CASKTGGTEAFF
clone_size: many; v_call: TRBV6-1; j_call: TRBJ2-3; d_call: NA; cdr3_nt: TGTGCCAGCACTCCCCAAGGAGAGCGCACAGATACGCAGTATTTT; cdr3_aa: CASTPQGERTDTQYF